This TCR beta chain was captured by sequencing in a study of shared clonotypes between healthy human individuals. Study in general: Each donor's CD8 memory used one plate, CD8 naive two, each CD4 subset three.

Deep-level assay runs were performed. TCRdb's table, derived via immunoSEQ multiplex PCR, lists solely in-frame clones and lacks some. The sample contains about 2.3 million clones, just under 95% of which appear only once. CDR1 SGHAT and CDR2 FQNNGV come from the germline V gene. V lost 5 bases and J lost 10; bases outside the gene matches: 17. The CDR3 extends over 16 amino acids. This TCR derives from a young man in good health. Some clones in this sample may be carry-over from other donors' samples. Sequencing used naive CD4+ T cells from PBMCs. Specified subset: CD45RA+ positively selected. This chain joins TRBV11-2 and TRBJ2-1; TRBD2 matches 7 bases. CDR3 amino acids: CASSVSIGGRVGEQFF. The CDR3 DNA sequence: TGTGCCAGCAGCGTTTCGATCGGCGGGAGAGTTGGGGAGCAGTTCTTC.